The entry that follows covers one T cell receptor (beta chain) sequence. The sample holds other DNA sequences that translate to the same CDR3. This sample was included in a study of blood T cell repertoires in COVID-19. Looking at the study overall: The United States, Italy and Spain were the sources of the acute and convalescent COVID-19 samples. The analysed material was cDNA or gDNA that came from T cells, B-cell-depleted T cells, or PBMCs.

TCRdb keeps only in-frame clones here, not all; method: immunoSEQ multiplex PCR. Counted here are approximately 210,000 clones, 83% occurring once; the ten biggest clones make up about 7.4%. The V end lost 4 bases, the J end lost 6 bases, and 7 bases lay between the germline ends. Germline V lookup: CDR1 SNHLY, CDR2 FYNNEI. The CDR3 is made up of 11 amino acids. The specimen sequenced was peripheral blood. The TCR originated in a woman in her fifties or sixties with acute or convalescent COVID-19. The V and J genes are TRBV2 and TRBJ2-7; TRBD2 is a possible D gene (6 bases). CDR3 nucleotides: TGTGCCAGCAGTGTCGGGGGCGAGCAGTACTTC. The encoded protein is CASSVGGEQYF.